This T cell receptor (beta chain) was recorded in a study of T cell responses to AZD1222 COVID-19 vaccine. Profiled with immunoSEQ multiplex PCR; TCRdb holds only in-frame clones, not every one. The sample has about 120,000 clones; about nine tenths are singletons. CDR3 length equals 14 residues. Germline V gene sequence: CDR1 SGHRS, CDR2 YFSETQ. V was pared by 0 bases and J by 8 bases, with 14 bases between. The chain links TRBV5-1 to TRBJ1-2; D might be TRBD1 (6 bases). The receptor was isolated from an adult in good health. This specimen was peripheral blood, taken on day 0 of AZD1222 vaccination. The CDR3 DNA reads as TGCGCCAGCAGCTTGGAGGGAGCCCAGGGGGGCTACACCTTC. Translated, it gives CASSLEGAQGGYTF.